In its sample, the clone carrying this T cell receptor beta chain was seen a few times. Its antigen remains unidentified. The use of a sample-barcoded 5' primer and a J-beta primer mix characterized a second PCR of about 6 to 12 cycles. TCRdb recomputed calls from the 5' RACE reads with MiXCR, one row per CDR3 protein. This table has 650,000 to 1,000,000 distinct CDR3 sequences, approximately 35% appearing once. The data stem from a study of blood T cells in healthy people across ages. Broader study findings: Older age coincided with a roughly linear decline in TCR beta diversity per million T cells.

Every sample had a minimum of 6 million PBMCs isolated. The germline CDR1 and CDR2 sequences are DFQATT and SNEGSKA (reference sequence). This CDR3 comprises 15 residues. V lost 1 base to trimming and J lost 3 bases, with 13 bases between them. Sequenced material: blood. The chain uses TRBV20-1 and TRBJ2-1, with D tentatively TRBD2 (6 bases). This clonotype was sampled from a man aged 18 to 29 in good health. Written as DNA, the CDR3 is TGCAGTGCTAGAGTGGGCGGGGACCACTACAATGAGCAGTTCTTC. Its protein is CSARVGGDHYNEQFF.